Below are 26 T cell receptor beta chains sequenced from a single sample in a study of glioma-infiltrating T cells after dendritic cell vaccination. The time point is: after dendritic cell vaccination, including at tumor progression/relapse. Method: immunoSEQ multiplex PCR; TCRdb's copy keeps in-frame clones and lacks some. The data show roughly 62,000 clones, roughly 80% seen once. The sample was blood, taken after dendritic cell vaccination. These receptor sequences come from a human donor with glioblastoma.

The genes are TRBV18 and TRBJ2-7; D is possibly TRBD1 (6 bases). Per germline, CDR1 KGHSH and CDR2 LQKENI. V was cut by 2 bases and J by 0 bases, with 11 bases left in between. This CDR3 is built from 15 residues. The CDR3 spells CASSPTGFFSYEQYF. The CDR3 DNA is TGTGCCAGCTCACCAACAGGGTTCTTCTCCTACGAGCAGTACTTC.

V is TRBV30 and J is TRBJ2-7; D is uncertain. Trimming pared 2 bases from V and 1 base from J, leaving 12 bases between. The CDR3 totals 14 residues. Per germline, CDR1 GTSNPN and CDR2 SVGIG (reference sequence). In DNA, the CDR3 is TGTGCCTGGAGTCCACTGTCGATGTCCTACGAGCAGTACTTC. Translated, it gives CAWSPLSMSYEQYF.

As DNA, the CDR3 is TGTGCCTGGAGTGTACTTAGACAGTCCGGATCCCAAGCTTTCTTT. This translates into CAWSVLRQSGSQAFF. This rearrangement joins TRBV30 to TRBJ1-1; tentatively, D is TRBD1 (5 bases). The length of the CDR3 is 15 residues. The V end lost 0 bases, the J end lost 9 bases, and 20 bases lay between the germline ends. Germline-derived CDR1 and CDR2 are GTSNPN and SVGIG (reference sequence).

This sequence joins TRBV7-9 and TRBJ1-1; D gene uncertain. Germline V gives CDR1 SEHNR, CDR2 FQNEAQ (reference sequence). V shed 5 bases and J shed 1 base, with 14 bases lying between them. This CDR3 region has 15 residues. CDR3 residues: CASSPNRDRNTEAFF. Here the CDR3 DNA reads TGTGCCAGCAGCCCCAACAGAGACCGGAACACTGAAGCTTTCTTT.

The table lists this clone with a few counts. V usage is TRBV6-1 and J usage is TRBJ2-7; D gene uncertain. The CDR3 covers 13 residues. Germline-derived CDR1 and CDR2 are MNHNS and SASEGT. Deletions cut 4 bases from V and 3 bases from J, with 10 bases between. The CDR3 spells CASSVSRLYEQYF. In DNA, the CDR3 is TGTGCCAGCAGTGTCTCGCGGCTCTACGAGCAGTACTTC.

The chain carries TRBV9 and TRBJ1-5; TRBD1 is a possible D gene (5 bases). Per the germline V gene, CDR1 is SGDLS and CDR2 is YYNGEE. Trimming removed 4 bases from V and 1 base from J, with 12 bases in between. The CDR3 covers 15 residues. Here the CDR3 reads CASSLHGGSNQPQHF. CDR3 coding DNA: TGTGCCAGCAGCCTCCACGGGGGAAGCAATCAGCCCCAGCATTTT.

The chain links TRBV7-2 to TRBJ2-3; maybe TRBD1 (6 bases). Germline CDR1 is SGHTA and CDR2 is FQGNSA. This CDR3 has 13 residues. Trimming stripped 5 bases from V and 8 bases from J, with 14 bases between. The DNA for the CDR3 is TGTGCCAGCAGCACACATATCAGGGGTACGCAGTATTTT. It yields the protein CASSTHIRGTQYF.

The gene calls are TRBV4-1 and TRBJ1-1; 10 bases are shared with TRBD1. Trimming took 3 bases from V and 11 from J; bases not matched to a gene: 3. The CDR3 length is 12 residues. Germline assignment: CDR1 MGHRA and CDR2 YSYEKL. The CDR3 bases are TGCGCCAGCAGCCAGGAGGACAGGGGGGCTTTCTTT. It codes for CASSQEDRGAFF.

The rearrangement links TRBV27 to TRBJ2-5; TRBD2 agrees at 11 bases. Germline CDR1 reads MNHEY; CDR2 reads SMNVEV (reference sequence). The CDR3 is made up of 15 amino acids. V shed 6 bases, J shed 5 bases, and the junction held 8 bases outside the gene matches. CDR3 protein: CASSRLAGGGETQYF. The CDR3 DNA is TGTGCCAGCAGCCGTCTAGCGGGGGGAGGTGAGACCCAGTACTTC.

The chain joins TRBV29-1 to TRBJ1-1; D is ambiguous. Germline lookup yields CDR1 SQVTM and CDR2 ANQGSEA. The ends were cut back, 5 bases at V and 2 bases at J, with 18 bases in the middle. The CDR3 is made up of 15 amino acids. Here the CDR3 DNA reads TGCAGCGTTCTAAGGAGTGCAGCCGGTAACACTGAAGCTTTCTTT. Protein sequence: CSVLRSAAGNTEAFF.

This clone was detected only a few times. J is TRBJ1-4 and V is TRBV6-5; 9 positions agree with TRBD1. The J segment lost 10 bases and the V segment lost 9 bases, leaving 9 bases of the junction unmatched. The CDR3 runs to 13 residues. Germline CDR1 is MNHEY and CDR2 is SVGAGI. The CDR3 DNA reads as TGTGCCAGAACCGGGACAGGGAACGTAAAACTGTTTTTT. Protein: CARTGTGNVKLFF.

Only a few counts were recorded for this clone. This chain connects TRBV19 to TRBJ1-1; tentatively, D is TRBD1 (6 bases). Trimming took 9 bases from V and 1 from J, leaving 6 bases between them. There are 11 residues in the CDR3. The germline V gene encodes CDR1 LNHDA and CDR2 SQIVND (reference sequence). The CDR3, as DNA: TGTGCCAGGGGACAGAACACTGAAGCTTTCTTT. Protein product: CARGQNTEAFF.

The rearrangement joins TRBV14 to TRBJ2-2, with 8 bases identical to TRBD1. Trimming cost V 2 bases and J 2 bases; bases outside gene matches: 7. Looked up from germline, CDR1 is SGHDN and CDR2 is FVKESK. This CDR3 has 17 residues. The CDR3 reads CASSQYGRGPNTGELFF. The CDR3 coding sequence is TGTGCCAGCAGCCAATACGGCAGGGGGCCAAACACCGGGGAGCTGTTTTTT.

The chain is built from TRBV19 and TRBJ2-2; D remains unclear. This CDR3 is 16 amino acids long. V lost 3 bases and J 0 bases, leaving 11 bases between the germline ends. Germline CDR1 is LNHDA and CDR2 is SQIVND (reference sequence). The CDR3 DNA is TGTGCCAGTAGTATTGAGGCAGTACCGAACACCGGGGAGCTGTTTTTT. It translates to CASSIEAVPNTGELFF.

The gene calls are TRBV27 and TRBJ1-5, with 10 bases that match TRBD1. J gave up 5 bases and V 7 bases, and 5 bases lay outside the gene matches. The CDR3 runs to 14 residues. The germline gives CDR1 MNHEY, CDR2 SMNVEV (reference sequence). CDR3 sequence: CASTPTGGDQPQHF. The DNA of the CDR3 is TGTGCCAGCACCCCGACAGGGGGCGATCAGCCCCAGCATTTT.

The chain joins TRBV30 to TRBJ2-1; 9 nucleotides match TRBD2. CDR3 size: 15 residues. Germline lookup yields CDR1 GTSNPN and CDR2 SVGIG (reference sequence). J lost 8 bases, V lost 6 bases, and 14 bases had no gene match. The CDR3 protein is CACYTGRGGLDEQFF. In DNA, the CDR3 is TGTGCCTGTTATACCGGGCGGGGGGGCCTGGATGAGCAGTTCTTC.

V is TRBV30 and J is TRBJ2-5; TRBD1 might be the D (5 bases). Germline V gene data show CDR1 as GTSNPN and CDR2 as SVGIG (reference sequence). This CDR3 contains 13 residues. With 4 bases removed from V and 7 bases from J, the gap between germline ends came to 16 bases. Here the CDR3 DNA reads TGTGCCTGGAATCAGGGTGAGAGAGGGACCCAGTACTTC. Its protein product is CAWNQGERGTQYF.

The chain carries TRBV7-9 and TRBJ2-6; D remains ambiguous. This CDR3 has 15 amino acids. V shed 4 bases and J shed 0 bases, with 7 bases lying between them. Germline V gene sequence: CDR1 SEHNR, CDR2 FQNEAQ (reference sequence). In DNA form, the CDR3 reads TGTGCCAGCAGCTGGTACTACTCTGGGGCCAACGTCCTGACTTTC. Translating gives CASSWYYSGANVLTF.

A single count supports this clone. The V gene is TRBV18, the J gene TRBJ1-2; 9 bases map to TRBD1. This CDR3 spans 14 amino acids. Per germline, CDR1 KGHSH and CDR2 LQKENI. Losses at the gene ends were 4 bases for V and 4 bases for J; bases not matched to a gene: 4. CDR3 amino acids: CASSLLQGAYGYTF. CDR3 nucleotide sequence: TGTGCCAGCTCACTACTACAGGGGGCCTATGGCTACACCTTC.

Written as DNA, the CDR3 is TGTGCCAGCAGGAGGACAGGAGTTTCTGGAAACACCATATATTTT. It encodes CASRRTGVSGNTIYF. The chain combines TRBV27 with TRBJ1-3; 7 nucleotides align to TRBD1. The germline CDR1 and CDR2 sequences are MNHEY and SMNVEV (reference sequence). Trimming cost V 6 bases and J 1 base; bases outside gene matches: 6. This CDR3 contains 15 residues.

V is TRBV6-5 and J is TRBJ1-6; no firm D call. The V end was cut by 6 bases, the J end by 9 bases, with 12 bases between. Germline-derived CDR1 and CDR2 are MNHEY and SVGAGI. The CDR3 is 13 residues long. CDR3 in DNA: TGTGCCAGCAGCCCCGGCGGTCCTTCACCCCTCCACTTT. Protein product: CASSPGGPSPLHF.

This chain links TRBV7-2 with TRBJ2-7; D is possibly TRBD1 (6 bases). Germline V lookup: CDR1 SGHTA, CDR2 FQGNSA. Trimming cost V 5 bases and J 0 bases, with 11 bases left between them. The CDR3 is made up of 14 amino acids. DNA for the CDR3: TGTGCCAGCAGCCCGCACAGGGACTCCTACGAGCAGTACTTC. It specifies CASSPHRDSYEQYF.

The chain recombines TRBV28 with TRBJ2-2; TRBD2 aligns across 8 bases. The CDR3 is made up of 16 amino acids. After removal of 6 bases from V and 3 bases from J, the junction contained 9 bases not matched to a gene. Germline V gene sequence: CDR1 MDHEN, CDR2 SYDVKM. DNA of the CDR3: TGTGCCAGCAGCCGGGAGGGGGGCGGGTACACCGGGGAGCTGTTTTTT. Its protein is CASSREGGGYTGELFF. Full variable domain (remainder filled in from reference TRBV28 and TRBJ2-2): DVKVTQSSRYLVKRTGEKVFLECVQDMDHENMFWYRQDPGLGLRLIYFSYDVKMKEKGDIPEGYSVSREKKERFSLILESASTNQTSMYLCASSREGGGYTGELFFGEGSRLTVL.

The CDR3 here is CASSRTGGVMNTEAFF. CDR3 nucleotides: TGTGCCAGCAGCCGGACAGGGGGTGTTATGAACACTGAAGCTTTCTTT. The chain carries TRBV14 and TRBJ1-1; 10 nucleotides match TRBD1. Germline-derived CDR1 and CDR2 are SGHDN and FVKESK. Losses at the gene ends were 4 bases for V and 0 bases for J; bases not matched to a gene: 5. The CDR3 is 16 residues long.

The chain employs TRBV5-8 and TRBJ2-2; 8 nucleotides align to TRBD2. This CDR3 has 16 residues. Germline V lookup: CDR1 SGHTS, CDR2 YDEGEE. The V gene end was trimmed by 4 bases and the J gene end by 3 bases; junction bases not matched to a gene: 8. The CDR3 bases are TGTGCCAGCAGCGAACCGGGACTAGGATACACCGGGGAGCTGTTTTTT. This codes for CASSEPGLGYTGELFF.

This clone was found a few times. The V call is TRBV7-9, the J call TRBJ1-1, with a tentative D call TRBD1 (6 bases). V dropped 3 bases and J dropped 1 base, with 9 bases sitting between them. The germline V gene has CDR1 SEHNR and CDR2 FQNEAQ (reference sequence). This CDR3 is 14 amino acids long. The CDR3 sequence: CASSFQGSNTEAFF. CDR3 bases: TGTGCCAGCAGCTTTCAGGGGTCGAACACTGAAGCTTTCTTT.